What follows describes a single T cell receptor (beta chain). The assay was immunoSEQ multiplex PCR, and TCRdb's table has in-frame clones only and misses some. The table lists 95,000 to 150,000 clones, around 87% of them singletons, with over 2.5% in the top ten. The data were obtained in a study of control samples from healthy donors and cancer patients. The CDR3 covers 14 residues. The V end was cut by 1 base, the J end by 5 bases, with 11 bases between. CDR1 is KGHSH and CDR2 is LQKENI in the germline V gene. The sequenced material came from blood. The origin of this receptor is a man between 60 and 70 years old in good health. The chain combines TRBV18 with TRBJ1-1; possibly TRBD1 for D (6 bases). The CDR3: CASSPQGGTTEAFF. CDR3 nucleotide sequence: TGTGCCAGCTCACCACAAGGGGGGACGACTGAAGCTTTCTTT. Full variable domain (missing parts from reference TRBV18 and TRBJ1-1): NAGVMQNPRHLVRRRGQEARLRCSPMKGHSHVYWYRQLPEEGLKFMVYLQKENIIDESGMPKERFSAEFPKEGPSILRIQQVVRGDSAAYFCASSPQGGTTEAFFGQGTRLTVV.